This TCR beta chain was documented in a study of blood T cell repertoires in COVID-19. As for the study in general: PBMCs, B-cell-depleted T cells, or T cells provided the cDNA or gDNA that made up the material.

Profiling relied on immunoSEQ multiplex PCR, and the TCRdb table lists in-frame clones only, not all of them. The table shows 110,000 to 150,000 clones, with 78% occurring only once. The CDR3 totals 11 residues. Trimming took off 6 bases at V and 12 bases at J, with 12 bases between the two ends. Per the germline V gene, CDR1 is MNHEY and CDR2 is SVGEGT. Specimen: peripheral blood. The TCR sequence derives from a woman aged 55-75 years with acute or convalescent COVID-19. The rearrangement joins TRBV6-2 or TRBV6-3 to TRBJ2-1; D gene unclear. CDR3 sequence reads: CASSPGLGQFF. CDR3 nucleotide sequence: TGTGCCAGCAGCCCCGGGTTGGGGCAGTTCTTC.